This TCR beta chain was sequenced for a study of T cell responses to AZD1222 COVID-19 vaccine. Regarding the study as a whole: After the peak T cell response, and only then, were repertoires sampled.

Trimming stripped 9 bases from V and 9 bases from J, with 9 bases between. This CDR3 contains 10 residues. About this clone itself: The target antigen is unknown.

TCRdb's copy holds only in-frame clones and misses some; the assay was immunoSEQ multiplex PCR. Found here are more than 95,000 clones, around 90% of them singletons; the top ten hold 7% to 10%. The clonotype was recovered from an adult in good health. Sequenced material: peripheral blood, taken on day 0 of AZD1222 vaccination. The V call is TRBV12-3 or TRBV12-4, the J call TRBJ2-1; D may match TRBD1 or TRBD2 (6 bases each). For the CDR3, the DNA is TGTGCCAGTAAGGGGGGTGAGCAGTTCTTC. It encodes CASKGGEQFF.